What follows are 6 T cell receptor beta chains derived from one specimen sequenced in a study of shared clonotypes between healthy human individuals. Clones were sequenced by immunoSEQ multiplex PCR, and TCRdb holds only the in-frame ones, with some missing. This table has about 460,000 clones, approximately 71% appearing once. The sample consisted of PBMCs. These receptors originate from a woman between 40 and 50 years old in good health. Some clones in this sample may be carry-over from other donors' samples.

The gene calls are TRBV2 and TRBJ2-3, with D possibly being TRBD1 or TRBD2 (6 bases each). CDR3 size: 14 residues. Germline CDR1 and CDR2: SNHLY and FYNNEI. The V end lost 6 bases, the J end lost 1 base, and 11 bases lay between the germline ends. CDR3 DNA: TGTGCCAGCAGGAGGGGGGACGGCACAGATACGCAGTATTTT. Its protein is CASRRGDGTDTQYF.

This clone was seen a handful of times. In nucleotides, the CDR3 is TGTGCCTGGCGCCCGGGACAGGGTACAGATACGCAGTATTTT. This sequence encodes CAWRPGQGTDTQYF. The chain carries TRBV30 and TRBJ2-3, with 9 nucleotides matching TRBD1. Germline CDR1 reads GTSNPN; CDR2 reads SVGIG (reference sequence). V lost 5 bases and J lost 3; bases outside the gene matches: 6. The CDR3 runs 14 residues.

For this clone: This likely traces to a read error, being one base from a far larger clone. V usage is TRBV5-4 and J usage is TRBJ2-7; 10 nucleotides align to TRBD2. This CDR3 has 14 amino acids. From germline, CDR1 is SGHNT and CDR2 YYREEE (reference sequence). In DNA, the CDR3 is TGTGCCTGCAGCCGGAGCGGGAGGGCCTACGAGCAGTACTTC. This gives the protein CACSRSGRAYEQYF.

As to this clone: This may be a read error, as it is one base from a much larger clone. The chain employs TRBV6-5 and TRBJ2-2, with D tentatively TRBD2 (6 bases). The V end was cut by 0 bases, the J end by 4 bases, with 12 bases between. The CDR3 is 16 residues long. Germline V gives CDR1 MNHEY, CDR2 SVGAGI. DNA for the CDR3: TGTGCCAGCAGTTACTCCCCATCCGGGAGCACCGGGGAGCTGTTTTTT. Its translation is CASSYSPSGSTGELFF.

V is TRBV5-1 and J is TRBJ2-3; a possible D gene is TRBD1 (6 bases). The CDR3 spans 16 residues. V dropped 4 bases and J dropped 2 bases, with 17 bases sitting between them. Germline V lookup: CDR1 SGHRS, CDR2 YFSETQ. As DNA, the CDR3 is TGCGCCAGCAGCGCGTACTCGGGACACTTCACAGATACGCAGTATTTT. It encodes CASSAYSGHFTDTQYF.

The chain links TRBV7-8 to TRBJ2-7; D gene uncertain. The CDR3 consists of 14 residues. Germline V CDR1 and CDR2: SGHVS, FQNEAQ. Between the trimmed V and J ends, which lost 1 base and 3 bases, there was a span of 10 bases. This CDR3 reads CASSLETSFYEQYF. The DNA for the CDR3 is TGTGCCAGCAGCTTAGAGACTTCATTCTACGAGCAGTACTTC.